This record covers a single TCR beta chain. Its antigen is still unknown. The data derive from a study of OX40 agonist ivuxolimab in advanced cancers. Overall study results and limits: Among the lowest levels of clonal expansion were found in partial responders at 0.1-3.0 mg/kg.

Repertoires were generated with immunoSEQ multiplex PCR, while TCRdb's copy carries only in-frame clones and drops some. The data show some 150,000 clones, under 95% seen once. Germline assignment: CDR1 MNHEY and CDR2 SMNVEV (reference sequence). The J segment lost 3 bases and the V segment lost 5 bases, leaving 7 bases of the junction unmatched. The CDR3 consists of 15 residues. The sample was CD4+ or CD8+ T cells sorted from blood, taken in a trial of the OX40 agonist ivuxolimab. This clonotype was sampled from an adult with an advanced solid tumor such as melanoma, head and neck, liver or kidney cancer. V usage is TRBV27 and J usage is TRBJ2-7; the match to TRBD1 covers 10 bases. The CDR3 nucleotides read TGTGCCAGCAGTCCCCGGGACAGGGGATTCTACGAGCAGTACTTC. Its protein is CASSPRDRGFYEQYF.